Shown below are 27 T cell receptor beta chains from a single sample sequenced in a study of response to subunit inactivated influenza vaccine. TCRdb re-derived calls from the RT-PCR reads in MiXCR, one entry per CDR3 protein. The table records 400,000 to 550,000 distinct CDR3 sequences, about 25% of them present only once. Sequencing was performed on CD4+ T cells sorted from PBMCs, taken about 5 days after vaccination. These receptors were collected from a man aged 45-65 years who received an inactivated influenza vaccine.

In its sample, this clonotype was seen many times. The chain links TRBV12-3 or TRBV12-4 to TRBJ2-7, with no clear D. The CDR3 spans 12 residues. The V gene lost 5 bases and the J gene lost 6 bases, with 11 bases spanning the gap. The CDR3 spells CASSPVLLEQYF. The CDR3 nucleotides read TGTGCCAGCAGTCCAGTGTTGCTCGAGCAGTACTTC.

DNA for the CDR3: TGTGCCAGCAGCGGAGATAGTGGCAATGAGCAGTTCTTC. Its protein is CASSGDSGNEQFF. The V call is TRBV7-2, the J call TRBJ2-1; D unresolved. Trimming stripped 5 bases from V and 6 bases from J, with 11 bases between. The CDR3 covers 13 residues. CDR1 is SGHTA, CDR2 FQGNSA, per germline.

The V gene is TRBV7-2, the J gene TRBJ1-5, with a possible D match to TRBD1 (5 bases). Germline V CDR1 and CDR2: SGHTA, FQGNSA. CDR3 length: 12 amino acids. V was trimmed by 8 bases and J by 3 bases, leaving 8 bases between them. The CDR3 DNA reads TGTGCCAGCGGGGGGTACAATCAGCCCCAGCATTTT. Protein sequence: CASGGYNQPQHF.

The chain is built from TRBV20-1 and TRBJ2-3, with 8 bases aligning to TRBD1. V gave up 3 bases and J gave up 5 bases; unmatched junction bases: 4. Germline V gene data show CDR1 as DFQATT and CDR2 as SNEGSKA (reference sequence). This CDR3 is built from 13 residues. CDR3 loop: CSASTGGEDTQYF. In nucleotides, the CDR3 is TGCAGTGCTAGTACAGGGGGTGAAGATACGCAGTATTTT.

The table lists this clonotype with a few counts. The V call is TRBV6-2 or TRBV6-3, the J call TRBJ2-2; 7 bases are shared with TRBD1. The germline V gene has CDR1 MNHEY and CDR2 SVGEGT. V dropped 6 bases and J dropped 3; count of bases not matched to a gene: 4. There are 14 residues in the CDR3. The CDR3 nucleotides are TGTGCCAGCAGCCAGGGACAGTACACCGGGGAGCTGTTTTTT. Protein sequence: CASSQGQYTGELFF.

The chain links TRBV6-5 to TRBJ2-2; tentative D call: TRBD1 (6 bases). Germline V gene lookup returns CDR1 MNHEY and CDR2 SVGAGI. V was shortened by 0 bases and J by 5 bases, with 7 bases between the two germline ends. This CDR3 is built from 14 residues. CDR3 region: CASSYSGGTGELFF. The CDR3 nucleotides read TGTGCCAGCAGTTACTCAGGGGGTACCGGGGAGCTGTTTTTT.

The chain joins TRBV11-1 to TRBJ2-1; D gene unclear. Trimming removed 2 bases at V and 5 bases at J, with 22 bases between. The germline V gene has CDR1 SGHAT and CDR2 FQDESV (reference sequence). There are 18 residues in the CDR3. CDR3 sequence: CASSLLGSALKTHNEQFF. The CDR3 DNA follows: TGTGCCAGCAGCTTACTAGGGTCGGCCCTCAAAACCCACAATGAGCAGTTCTTC.

Only one count was recorded for this clonotype. The rearrangement joins TRBV20-1 to TRBJ2-3, with D unresolved. CDR3 length: 14 residues. Germline CDR1 is DFQATT and CDR2 is SNEGSKA (reference sequence). Deletions cut 0 bases from V and 6 bases from J, with 13 bases between. The CDR3 bases are TGCAGTGCTAGAGATCTAGTAAAAGGGGATACGCAGTATTTT. It is translated as CSARDLVKGDTQYF.

J is TRBJ2-5 and V is TRBV4-1, with 9 bases that match TRBD2. J was trimmed by 4 bases and V by 2 bases; bases with no gene match: 11. CDR3 length equals 17 residues. Germline V CDR1 and CDR2: MGHRA, YSYEKL. The chain's CDR3 is CASSQSRSGGPLETQYF. The CDR3 region has the DNA TGCGCCAGCAGCCAATCACGAAGCGGGGGGCCGCTAGAGACCCAGTACTTC.

This rearrangement joins TRBV12-3 or TRBV12-4 to TRBJ2-1; the D gene is possibly TRBD1 (5 bases). The germline V and J ends were trimmed by 5 bases and 2 bases, with 16 bases remaining between them. There are 16 residues in the CDR3. CDR3 in amino acids: CASSIRTRGPYNEQFF. The DNA for the CDR3 is TGTGCCAGCAGTATCCGCACAAGGGGCCCCTACAATGAGCAGTTCTTC.

The gene calls are TRBV30 and TRBJ1-4, with unresolved D. Germline V gene lookup returns CDR1 GTSNPN and CDR2 SVGIG (reference sequence). CDR3 length: 13 residues. V lost 8 bases, J lost 4 bases, and 14 bases lay in between. CDR3 sequence: CAVSTASNEKLFF. DNA of the CDR3: TGTGCCGTTAGTACAGCCAGTAATGAAAAACTGTTTTTT.

The chain has TRBV5-1 and TRBJ1-2; 7 nucleotides align to TRBD1. The V gene's germline CDR1 is SGHRS and CDR2 YFSETQ. The CDR3 contains 12 residues. The V gene end was trimmed by 4 bases and the J gene end by 8 bases; junction bases not matched to a gene: 5. The CDR3 reads CASSPDREGYTF. The CDR3 bases are TGCGCCAGCAGCCCTGACAGGGAAGGCTACACCTTC. Looking up the rest from reference TRBV5-1 and TRBJ1-2 gives the full variable domain: KAGVTQTPRYLIKTRGQQVTLSCSPISGHRSVSWYQQTPGQGLQFLFEYFSETQRNKGNFPGRFSGRQFSNSRSEMNVSTLELGDSALYLCASSPDREGYTFGSGTRLTVV.

The chain is built from TRBV12-3 or TRBV12-4 and TRBJ1-2; 9 positions agree with TRBD1. There are 16 residues in the CDR3. V shed 1 base and J 0 bases; nucleotides not matched to a gene: 3. DNA for the CDR3: TGTGCCAGCAGTTTAGGGACAGGGGTGTCTAACTATGGCTACACCTTC. Translated, it gives CASSLGTGVSNYGYTF.

This clonotype was counted between two and nine times. The genes are TRBV21-1 and TRBJ1-1; TRBD1 was called by the table and not checked on the DNA. TRBV21-1 is a pseudogene segment. CDR3 length: 16 residues. CDR3 in amino acids: CASSLTPHTGLTEAFF. DNA for the CDR3: TGTGCCAGCAGTCTTACTCCTCACACAGGGCTCACTGAAGCTTTCTTT.

The gene calls are TRBV5-4 and TRBJ2-5, with D uncertain. Trimming took off 0 bases at V and 3 bases at J, with 9 bases between the two ends. Looked up from germline, CDR1 is SGHNT and CDR2 is YYREEE (reference sequence). The CDR3 is made up of 14 amino acids. The chain's CDR3 is CASSLALREETQYF. The CDR3 bases are TGTGCCAGCAGCTTGGCCTTAAGGGAAGAGACCCAGTACTTC. Using reference TRBV5-4 and TRBJ2-5 for the parts outside the CDR3, the full variable domain is ETGVTQSPTHLIKTRGQQVTLRCSSQSGHNTVSWYQQALGQGPQFIFQYYREEENGRGNFPPRFSGLQFPNYSSELNVNALELDDSALYLCASSLALREETQYFGPGTRLLVL.

The CDR3 loop reads CASSLVGQARQPQHF. The CDR3 nucleotides are TGTGCCAGCAGCTTAGTTGGACAGGCGCGACAGCCCCAGCATTTT. The chain is built from TRBV7-2 and TRBJ1-5; 7 positions match TRBD1. Germline V gene sequence: CDR1 SGHTA, CDR2 FQGNSA. V dropped 1 base and J dropped 7; count of bases not matched to a gene: 7. The CDR3 runs 15 residues.

This clonotype has only a few counts. The chain uses TRBV20-1 and TRBJ1-6; TRBD1 matches 10 bases. This CDR3 spans 13 amino acids. The germline gives CDR1 DFQATT, CDR2 SNEGSKA (reference sequence). V was pared by 5 bases and J by 9 bases, with 4 bases of the junction left unmatched. CDR3 sequence reads: CSAGRDRGSPLHF. The CDR3 DNA follows: TGCAGTGCTGGCCGGGACAGGGGTTCACCCCTCCACTTT.

The CDR3 here is CASTLFGGRPTDTQYF. In DNA, the CDR3 is TGTGCCAGCACCTTATTCGGCGGGAGGCCCACAGATACGCAGTATTTT. This chain uses TRBV27 with TRBJ2-3; TRBD2 aligns across 8 bases. Trimming removed 7 bases from V and 2 bases from J; junction bases left unmatched: 11. This CDR3 region has 16 residues. Germline assignment: CDR1 MNHEY and CDR2 SMNVEV (reference sequence).

This clonotype was counted between two and nine times. The genes are TRBV12-3 or TRBV12-4 and TRBJ1-1; 7 bases are shared with TRBD1. V dropped 5 bases and J dropped 6; count of bases not matched to a gene: 9. This CDR3 has 14 amino acids. The DNA of the CDR3 is TGTGCCAGCAGTCGACCAGAGGGGGCATCTGAAGCTTTCTTT. This sequence encodes CASSRPEGASEAFF.

The chain uses TRBV7-2 and TRBJ2-3, with 8 nucleotides matching TRBD2. V lost 0 bases to trimming and J lost 3 bases; unmatched junction nucleotides: 5. In germline, CDR1 is SGHTA, CDR2 FQGNSA. The length of the CDR3 is 16 residues. CDR3 amino acids: CASSLAAGGGTDTQYF. The DNA of the CDR3 is TGTGCCAGCAGCTTAGCGGCGGGAGGAGGTACAGATACGCAGTATTTT.

The chain joins TRBV20-1 to TRBJ2-5; tentative D call: TRBD2 (6 bases). CDR3 length: 14 amino acids. Germline assignment: CDR1 DFQATT and CDR2 SNEGSKA (reference sequence). Trimming cost V 0 bases and J 7 bases, with 15 bases left between them. The CDR3 spells CSARDTLGTLTQYF. CDR3 bases: TGCAGTGCTAGAGATACCTTGGGGACTTTGACCCAGTACTTC.

The chain recombines TRBV10-3 with TRBJ2-1, with 8 bases matching TRBD1. The germline gives CDR1 ENHRY, CDR2 SYGVKD. Trimming cost V 10 bases and J 7 bases; bases outside gene matches: 12. The CDR3 has 14 amino acids. CDR3 residues: CATSEGRQGNEQFF. The CDR3 nucleotides read TGTGCCACCTCTGAGGGGCGACAGGGGAATGAGCAGTTCTTC.

This clonotype was seen only a few times. The chain links TRBV29-1 to TRBJ1-2, with 10 bases that match TRBD1. The J segment lost 8 bases and the V segment lost 7 bases, leaving 4 bases of the junction unmatched. The CDR3 totals 11 residues. Germline-derived CDR1 and CDR2 are SQVTM and ANQGSEA. CDR3 sequence (DNA): TGCAGCGGCCAGGGACAGGGGGGCTACACCTTC. Protein product: CSGQGQGGYTF.

This clonotype occurred a few times. The CDR3, as DNA: TGTGCCACCAGTGATGCAAACAGGGGGCGCCCTAAGAATGAGCAGTTCTTC. Protein: CATSDANRGRPKNEQFF. The chain combines TRBV24-1 with TRBJ2-1, with 9 bases lining up with TRBD1. CDR3 length: 17 residues. With V trimmed by 3 bases and J by 7 bases, 12 bases remained unmatched. The germline V gene encodes CDR1 KGHDR and CDR2 SFDVKD.

The chain joins TRBV4-2 to TRBJ2-3; D call uncertain. The CDR3 contains 16 residues. V was cut by 1 base and J by 0 bases, with 11 bases left in between. The V gene's germline CDR1 is LGHNA and CDR2 YNFKEQ. In DNA, the CDR3 is TGTGCCAGCAGCCAAGTACTCATTGCTAGCACAGATACGCAGTATTTT. Protein: CASSQVLIASTDTQYF.

On this clonotype itself: With a much larger clone just one base away, this may be a read error. The V call is TRBV20-1, the J call TRBJ2-7; no clear D. The last part of the DNA fits TRBJ2-1 better; the J call may be wrong. The V gene's germline CDR1 is DFQATT and CDR2 SNEGSKA (reference sequence). The CDR3 is 13 residues long. For the CDR3, the DNA is TGCAGTGCTACTAGACAAGGAGTCTACGAGCAGTTCTTC. It yields the protein CSATRQGVYEQFF.

The chain links TRBV12-3 or TRBV12-4 to TRBJ1-5, with TRBD1 matching over 9 bases. V lost 3 bases and J lost 3; bases outside the gene matches: 3. The CDR3 extends over 15 amino acids. The CDR3 DNA reads as TGTGCCAGCAGTTTGACAGGGGGTTACAATCAGCCCCAGCATTTT. Protein product: CASSLTGGYNQPQHF.